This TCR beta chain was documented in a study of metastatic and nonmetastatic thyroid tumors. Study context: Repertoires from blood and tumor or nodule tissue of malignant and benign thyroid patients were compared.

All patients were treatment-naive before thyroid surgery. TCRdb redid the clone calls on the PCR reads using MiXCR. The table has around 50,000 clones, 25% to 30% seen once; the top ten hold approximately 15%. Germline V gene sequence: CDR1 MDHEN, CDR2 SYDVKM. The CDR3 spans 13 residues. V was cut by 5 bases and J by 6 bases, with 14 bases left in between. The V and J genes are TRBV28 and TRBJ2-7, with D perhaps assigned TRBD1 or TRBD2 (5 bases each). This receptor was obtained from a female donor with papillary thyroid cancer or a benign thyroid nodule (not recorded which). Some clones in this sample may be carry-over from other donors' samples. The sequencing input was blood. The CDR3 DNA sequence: TGTGCCAGCAGTCCTCCGGGACGAAGCGAGCAGTACTTC. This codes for CASSPPGRSEQYF. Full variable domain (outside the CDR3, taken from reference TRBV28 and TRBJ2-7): DVKVTQSSRYLVKRTGEKVFLECVQDMDHENMFWYRQDPGLGLRLIYFSYDVKMKEKGDIPEGYSVSREKKERFSLILESASTNQTSMYLCASSPPGRSEQYFGPGTRLTVT.